This TCR beta chain emerged from a study of graft-versus-host responses after intestinal transplantation. Study context: Recipients had multivisceral, liver-intestinal, or isolated intestinal transplants.

Concerning this clone itself: The antigen remains undetermined.

The CDR3 length is 13 residues. Per germline, CDR1 SGHAT and CDR2 FQNNGV. V was clipped by 1 base and J by 3 bases, with 7 bases between them. Study-wide points: GvH clones were found in recipient marrow; some appeared first in ileum or blood. Early after transplant, HvG clones declined as circulating GvH clones peaked.

Clones were read by immunoSEQ multiplex PCR, and TCRdb kept only the in-frame ones, dropping some. The sample has 100,000 to 120,000 clones; around 93% are singletons. Sequencing used unstimulated CD8+ T cells sorted from spleen or lymph node cells, obtained before intestinal transplant. The TCR was taken from a human donor who received an intestinal transplant. V gene TRBV11-2 combines with J gene TRBJ2-7; D not resolved. The CDR3 here is CASSLAPGYEQYF. DNA of the CDR3: TGTGCCAGCAGCTTAGCGCCGGGCTACGAGCAGTACTTC.